These 4 T cell receptor beta chains share one sample of origin, sequenced in a study of blood T cell repertoires in COVID-19. The table came from immunoSEQ multiplex PCR; TCRdb's copy has only in-frame clones and leaves some out. The repertoire consists of 25,000 to 30,000 clones, with 65% to 90% occurring once and the leading ten covering about 24%. The material sequenced was peripheral blood. Receptors were obtained from a human donor in a cohort sampled during active COVID-19.

The rearrangement uses TRBV28 and TRBJ1-5; perhaps TRBD1 as D (5 bases). The V gene's germline CDR1 is MDHEN and CDR2 SYDVKM. The CDR3 spans 14 residues. V was shortened by 3 bases and J by 4 bases, with 10 bases between the two germline ends. The CDR3 region is CASSFTGGNQPQHF. The CDR3 nucleotides read TGTGCCAGCAGTTTTACAGGTGGGAATCAGCCCCAGCATTTT. Drawing the rest from reference TRBV28 and TRBJ1-5, the complete variable domain is DVKVTQSSRYLVKRTGEKVFLECVQDMDHENMFWYRQDPGLGLRLIYFSYDVKMKEKGDIPEGYSVSREKKERFSLILESASTNQTSMYLCASSFTGGNQPQHFGDGTRLSIL.

The chain joins TRBV12-3 or TRBV12-4 to TRBJ2-7, with D hard to call. CDR3 length: 13 residues. V lost 3 bases and J 6 bases, leaving 12 bases between the germline ends. CDR3 nucleotide sequence: TGTGCCAGCAGTTTTCTCAGTGGTCCCGAGCAGTACTTC. Its protein is CASSFLSGPEQYF.

The chain couples TRBV28 to TRBJ2-3, with 11 bases aligning to TRBD2. This CDR3 is built from 17 residues. Trimming removed 5 bases from V and 2 bases from J; junction bases left unmatched: 9. The germline gives CDR1 MDHEN, CDR2 SYDVKM. The CDR3 reads CASSPPGLAALTDTQYF. CDR3 DNA: TGTGCCAGCAGTCCCCCGGGACTAGCGGCCCTCACAGATACGCAGTATTTT.

The chain has TRBV5-4 and TRBJ2-2; a possible D gene is TRBD1 (5 bases). V lost 0 bases, J lost 5 bases, and 17 bases lay in between. This CDR3 is built from 17 residues. Germline lookup yields CDR1 SGHNT and CDR2 YYREEE (reference sequence). The CDR3 loop reads CASSLGGAGMGTGELFF. The DNA of the CDR3 is TGTGCCAGCAGCTTGGGGGGTGCAGGGATGGGGACCGGGGAGCTGTTTTTT. Together with reference TRBV5-4 and TRBJ2-2, the CDR3 gives the full variable domain: ETGVTQSPTHLIKTRGQQVTLRCSSQSGHNTVSWYQQALGQGPQFIFQYYREEENGRGNFPPRFSGLQFPNYSSELNVNALELDDSALYLCASSLGGAGMGTGELFFGEGSRLTVL.